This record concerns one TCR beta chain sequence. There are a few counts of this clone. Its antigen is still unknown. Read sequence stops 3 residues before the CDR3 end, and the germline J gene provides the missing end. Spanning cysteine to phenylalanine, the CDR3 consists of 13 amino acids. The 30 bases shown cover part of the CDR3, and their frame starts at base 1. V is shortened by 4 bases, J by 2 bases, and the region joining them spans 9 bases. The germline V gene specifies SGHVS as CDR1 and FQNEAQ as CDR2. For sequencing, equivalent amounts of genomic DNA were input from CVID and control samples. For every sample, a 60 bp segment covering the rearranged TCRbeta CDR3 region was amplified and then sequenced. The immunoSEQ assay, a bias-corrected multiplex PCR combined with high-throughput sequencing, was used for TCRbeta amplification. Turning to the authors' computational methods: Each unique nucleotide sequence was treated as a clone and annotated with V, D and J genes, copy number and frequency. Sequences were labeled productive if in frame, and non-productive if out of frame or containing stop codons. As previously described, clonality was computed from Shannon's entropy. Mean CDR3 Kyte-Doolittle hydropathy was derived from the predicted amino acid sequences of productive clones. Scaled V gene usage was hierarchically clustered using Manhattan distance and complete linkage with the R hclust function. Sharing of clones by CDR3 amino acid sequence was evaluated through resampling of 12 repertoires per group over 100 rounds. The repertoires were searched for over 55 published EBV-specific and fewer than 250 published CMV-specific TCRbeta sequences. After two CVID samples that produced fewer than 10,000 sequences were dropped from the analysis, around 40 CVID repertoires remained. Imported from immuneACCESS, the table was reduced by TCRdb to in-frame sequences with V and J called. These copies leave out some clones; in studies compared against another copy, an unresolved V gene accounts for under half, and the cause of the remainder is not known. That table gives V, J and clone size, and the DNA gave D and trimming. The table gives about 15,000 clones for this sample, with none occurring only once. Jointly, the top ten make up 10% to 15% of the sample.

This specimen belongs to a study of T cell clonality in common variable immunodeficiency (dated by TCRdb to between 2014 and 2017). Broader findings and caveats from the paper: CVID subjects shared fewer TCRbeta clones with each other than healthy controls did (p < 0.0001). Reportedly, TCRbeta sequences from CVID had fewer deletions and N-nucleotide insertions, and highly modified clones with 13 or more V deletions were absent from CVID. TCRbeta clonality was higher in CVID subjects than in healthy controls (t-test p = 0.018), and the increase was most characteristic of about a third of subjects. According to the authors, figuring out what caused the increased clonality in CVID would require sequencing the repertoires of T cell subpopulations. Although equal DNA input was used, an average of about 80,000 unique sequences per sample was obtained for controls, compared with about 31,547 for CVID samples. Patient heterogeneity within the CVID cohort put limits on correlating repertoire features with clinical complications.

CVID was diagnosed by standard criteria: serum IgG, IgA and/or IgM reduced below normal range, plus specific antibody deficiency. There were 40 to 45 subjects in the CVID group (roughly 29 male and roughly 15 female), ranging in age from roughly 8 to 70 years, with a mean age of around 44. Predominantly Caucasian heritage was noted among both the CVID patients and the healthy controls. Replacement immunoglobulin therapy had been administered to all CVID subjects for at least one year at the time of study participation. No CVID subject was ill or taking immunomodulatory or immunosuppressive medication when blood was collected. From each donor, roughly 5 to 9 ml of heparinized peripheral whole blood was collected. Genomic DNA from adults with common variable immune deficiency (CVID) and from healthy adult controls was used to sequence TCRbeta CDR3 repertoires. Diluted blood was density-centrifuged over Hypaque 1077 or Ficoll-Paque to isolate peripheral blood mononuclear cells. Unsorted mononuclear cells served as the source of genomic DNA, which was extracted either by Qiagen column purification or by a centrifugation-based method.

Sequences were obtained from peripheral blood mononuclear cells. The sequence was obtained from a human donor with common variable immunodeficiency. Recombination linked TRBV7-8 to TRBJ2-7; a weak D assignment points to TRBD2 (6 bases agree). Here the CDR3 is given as CASSSGVTYEQYF. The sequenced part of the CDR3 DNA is TGTGCCAGCAGCTCGGGGGTTACCTACGAG.